A selection of T cell receptor beta chains follows, all from one sample in a study of T cell responses to AZD1222 COVID-19 vaccine. Assay used: immunoSEQ multiplex PCR; TCRdb lists only in-frame clones, some missing. Of some 130,000 clones listed, about 91% are singletons. Sequencing used peripheral blood, obtained 28 days after the second AZD1222 dose. These receptors were taken from an adult who received the AZD1222 COVID-19 vaccine. Each CDR3 is given with its conserved first and last residue. The D gene is left open where the match is weak. Size tells how often a clone was seen (once, few, many) or the class of an expanded clone, and some rows leave it out.

D: NA
J: TRBJ1-2
V: TRBV10-3
length: 13
size: NA
DNA: TGTGCCATCAGGGAGGACAGTGCTTCGGGCTACACCTTC
CDR3: CAIREDSASGYTF

D: NA
J: TRBJ2-2
V: TRBV11-3
length: 13
size: NA
DNA: TGTGCCAGCAGCCTAGGACCCGTTAGGGAGCTGTTTTTT
CDR3: CASSLGPVRELFF

D: NA
J: TRBJ1-2
V: TRBV5-1
length: 14
size: NA
DNA: TGCGCCAGCAGCTTTGGGGGAGTGGACTATGGCTACACCTTC
CDR3: CASSFGGVDYGYTF

D: TRBD1
J: TRBJ1-2
V: TRBV5-4
length: 14
size: NA
DNA: TGTGCCGCCGGGAGGGACGACAGGGTCTATGGCTACACCTTC
CDR3: CAAGRDDRVYGYTF

D: TRBD2
J: TRBJ2-4
V: TRBV19
length: 13
size: NA
DNA: TGTGCCAGTAGTATCAGGCTAGCGGACACTCAGTACTTC
CDR3: CASSIRLADTQYF

D: NA
J: TRBJ1-1
V: TRBV19
length: 13
size: NA
DNA: TGTGCCAGTACCCCAGGGAAGAACACTGAAGCTTTCTTT
CDR3: CASTPGKNTEAFF

D: NA
J: TRBJ1-2
V: TRBV12-3/TRBV12-4
length: 13
size: NA
DNA: TGTGCCAGCAGGGGAGTGGGGGCTCGCGGCTACACCTTC
CDR3: CASRGVGARGYTF

D: NA
J: TRBJ1-2
V: TRBV19
length: 15
size: NA
DNA: TGTGCCAGTAGTATTGGACTGGCCAGCTCCTATGGCTACACCTTC
CDR3: CASSIGLASSYGYTF

D: NA
J: TRBJ2-1
V: TRBV2
length: 13
size: once
DNA: TGTGCCAGCATAGCCCCAGGGTCCGATGAGCAGTTCTTC
CDR3: CASIAPGSDEQFF

D: NA
J: TRBJ2-1
V: TRBV6-1
length: 11
size: NA
DNA: TGTGCCAGCAGTGGACTAGTTGGGCAGTTCTTC
CDR3: CASSGLVGQFF